The text below deals with one T cell receptor (beta chain). This sample was taken from a study of blood T cell repertoires in COVID-19. On the study more broadly: From the United States, Italy and Spain came samples of acute and convalescent COVID-19. Nucleic acid was either cDNA or gDNA, and it came from T cells, B-cell-depleted T cells, or PBMCs.

In the original processing: From reference gene primer amplification, estimates of nucleated cell counts were derived. TCRdb keeps only in-frame clones here, not all; method: immunoSEQ multiplex PCR. V, J and clone size were drawn from that table, and D and trimming were deduced from the DNA. The sample lists 76,000 or so clones, roughly nine tenths occurring once. This CDR3 region has 15 residues. Germline CDR1 reads SGDLS; CDR2 reads YYNGEE. V dropped 2 bases and J dropped 5; count of bases not matched to a gene: 7. The receptor was derived from a man older than 75 in a cohort sampled during active COVID-19. The chain joins TRBV9 to TRBJ2-3; 8 bases map to TRBD1. The specimen was peripheral blood. CDR3 DNA: TGTGCCAGCAGCGTTAGTCAGGGGGCTCAAGATACGCAGTATTTT. The encoded protein is CASSVSQGAQDTQYF.